A selection of T cell receptor beta chains follows, all from one sample in a study of graft-versus-host responses after intestinal transplantation. These receptors have no known antigen. Sequencing used immunoSEQ multiplex PCR; TCRdb keeps in-frame clones, though not all of them. This sample has 70,000 to 75,000 clones; around 90% occur once, and the top ten carry approximately 2.7%. The material was unstimulated CD8+ T cells sorted from spleen or lymph node cells, obtained before intestinal transplant. Receptors originate from a human donor who received an intestinal transplant. CDR3s include the opening cysteine and the closing phenylalanine or tryptophan. D genes are given only for firm matches. Size is stated for part of the rows, as once, few or many counts, or as a class when the clone is expanded.

V gene	J gene	D gene	clone size	CDR3 DNA	CDR3 protein
TRBV7-8	TRBJ2-1	TRBD2	NA	TGTGCCAGCAGTACTCTAGCGGGAGGGAACAATGAGCAGTTCTTC	CASSTLAGGNNEQFF
TRBV5-1	TRBJ1-2	NA	NA	TGCGCCAGCAATCCAGGGGATAACTATGGCTACACCTTC	CASNPGDNYGYTF
TRBV6-6	TRBJ1-2	NA	NA	TGTGCCAGCAGCGGAGTAGCTAACTATGGCTACACCTTC	CASSGVANYGYTF
TRBV19	TRBJ2-3	TRBD2	once	TGTGCCAGTAGTACCCTAGCGGGGGTTGGAGATACGCAGTATTTT	CASSTLAGVGDTQYF
TRBV6-1	TRBJ2-7	NA	NA	TGTGCCAGCGATTCGGAGCCGAACTCCTACGAGCAGTACTTC	CASDSEPNSYEQYF
TRBV9	TRBJ2-7	NA	once	TGTGCCAGCAGCGTAGATGACACTGGAAACGAGCAGTACTTC	CASSVDDTGNEQYF
TRBV6-1	TRBJ2-4	TRBD2	NA	TGTGCCAGCAGTGAAAGACTAGCGGGAGTCTTTCAGTACTTC	CASSERLAGVFQYF
TRBV7-9	TRBJ2-7	NA	NA	TGTGCCAGCAGCTTCCTGGACAGTTCGACCTACGAGCAGTACTTC	CASSFLDSSTYEQYF
TRBV4-2	TRBJ2-7	NA	NA	TGTGCCAGCAGCCAAGACAGGGGAGGGTACGAGCAGTACTTC	CASSQDRGGYEQYF
TRBV6-1	TRBJ2-7	TRBD1	NA	TGTGCCAGCACCCCCGGACAGGGCTACGAGCAGTACTTC	CASTPGQGYEQYF
TRBV5-5	TRBJ2-7	NA	NA	TGTGCCAGCAGCTTCTCCCGGACTTTGACCTACGAGCAGTACTTC	CASSFSRTLTYEQYF
TRBV20-1	TRBJ2-7	TRBD2	once	TGCGGCTTACGGGGGGGCTACGAGCAGTACTTC	CGLRGGYEQYF
TRBV5-4	TRBJ2-7	TRBD2	NA	TGTGCCAGCAGCTTGGAGGGTCTAGCGGGGCCCTACGAGCAGTACTTC	CASSLEGLAGPYEQYF
TRBV19	TRBJ1-1	NA	NA	TGTGCCAGTAGCCCGAGGGAGGGGGGGTATTCGGAAGCTTTCTTT	CASSPREGGYSEAFF
TRBV10-1	TRBJ2-1	TRBD2	NA	TGCGCCAGCAGTGTAGAAACTAGCGGGGGGCATGAGCAGTTCTTC	CASSVETSGGHEQFF
TRBV20-1	TRBJ2-1	NA	NA	TGCAGTGCTACTCCCGAGCAGTTCTTC	CSATPEQFF
TRBV5-4	TRBJ2-3	TRBD2	NA	TGTGCCAGCAGCTTGGAGGCGGGAGGGGGGACAGATACGCAGTATTTT	CASSLEAGGGTDTQYF
TRBV5-1	TRBJ1-1	TRBD1	NA	TGCGCCAGCAGCTTGGCAGGCAGGGGGTACACTGAAGCTTTCTTT	CASSLAGRGYTEAFF
TRBV7-2	TRBJ1-2	NA	NA	TGTGCCAGCAGCTTTCGGGTGAACTATGGCTACACCTTC	CASSFRVNYGYTF
TRBV4-1	TRBJ2-7	NA	few	TGCGCCAGCAGCCACCTCCCTAGCGATTCGACCTACGAGCAGTACTTC	CASSHLPSDSTYEQYF
TRBV16	TRBJ1-5	NA	NA	TGTGCCAGCAGCCAATCTTGGGCGATCAATCAGCCCCAGCATTTT	CASSQSWAINQPQHF
TRBV6-1	TRBJ2-7	TRBD1	NA	TGTGCCAGCAGTGTACCGGGACAGGCCTACGAGCAGTACTTC	CASSVPGQAYEQYF
TRBV27	TRBJ1-1	NA	once	TGTGCCAGCGGAATCCGGGGTCCGGGCACTGAAGCTTTCTTT	CASGIRGPGTEAFF
TRBV9	TRBJ2-1	TRBD2	NA	TGTGCCAGCAGCGGACACTTGGCTAGCGGGAGCAATGAGCAGTTCTTC	CASSGHLASGSNEQFF
TRBV5-1	TRBJ1-2	TRBD1	NA	TGCGCCAGTTTTGAGACGGGACAGGACGACAGTGGCTACACCTTC	CASFETGQDDSGYTF
TRBV2	TRBJ2-2	NA	once	TGTGCCAGCAGTGACTTGTTCGGGGAGCTGTTTTTT	CASSDLFGELFF
TRBV14	TRBJ1-1	NA	NA	TGTGCCAGCAGCCAAGGGACACCCGATGCGAGAACTGAAGCTTTCTTT	CASSQGTPDARTEAFF
TRBV19	TRBJ1-6	NA	medium-sized	TGTGCCAGTAGTATAGATCACTTTGATAATTCACCCCTCCACTTT	CASSIDHFDNSPLHF
TRBV7-9	TRBJ1-1	NA	NA	TGTGCCAGCAGCTTACTACCCACTGAAGCTTTCTTT	CASSLLPTEAFF
TRBV6-6	TRBJ2-1	TRBD2	NA	TGTGCCAGCAGTTATGGGCTAGCGGGACTAAATGAGCAGTTCTTC	CASSYGLAGLNEQFF
TRBV5-1	TRBJ2-7	TRBD1	NA	TGCGCCAGCAGCTTGGGTGAGGGGGCTTACGAGCAGTACTTC	CASSLGEGAYEQYF
TRBV19	TRBJ1-2	NA	NA	TGTGCCCGCCTCTCCAGCAGGGGATCCTCCTATGGCTACACCTTC	CARLSSRGSSYGYTF
TRBV5-6	TRBJ2-5	NA	NA	TGTGCCAGCAGCTTGATGCGGTACCAAGAGACCCAGTACTTC	CASSLMRYQETQYF
TRBV5-6	TRBJ1-1	NA	NA	TGTGCCAGCAGCTTCCCGGTGAACACTGAAGCTTTCTTT	CASSFPVNTEAFF
TRBV9	TRBJ2-7	NA	NA	TGTGCCAGCAGCGTGGGGGACACGGGCGCCTACGAGCAGTACTTC	CASSVGDTGAYEQYF
TRBV5-1	TRBJ1-1	TRBD1	NA	TGCGCCAGCAGCTTAAGGACAGGGAGGAACACTGAAGCTTTCTTT	CASSLRTGRNTEAFF
TRBV6-1	TRBJ2-6	NA	NA	TGTGCCAGCAGTACTAGTGCCGGGGCCAACGTCCTGACTTTC	CASSTSAGANVLTF
TRBV2	TRBJ2-1	TRBD1	NA	TGTGCCAGCAGCGCATCGCCGGGGACAGTCATTAACTCCAATGAGCAGTTCTTC	CASSASPGTVINSNEQFF
TRBV19	TRBJ1-4	NA	few	TGTGCCAGTAGCACGGACTTGGGCGAAAAACTGTTTTTT	CASSTDLGEKLFF
TRBV7-6	TRBJ1-3	TRBD1	once	TGTGCCAGCAGCCGGGGACAGGGCAGAAACACCATATATTTT	CASSRGQGRNTIYF
TRBV28	TRBJ2-3	TRBD2	NA	TGTGCCAGCAATGGCGGGAGGCACCTCACAGATACGCAGTATTTT	CASNGGRHLTDTQYF
TRBV2	TRBJ2-4	TRBD1	NA	TGTGCCAGCAGCCCCGGGACAGGGAGAACGTCGGTTTGGAACATTCAGTACTTC	CASSPGTGRTSVWNIQYF
TRBV30	TRBJ1-1	TRBD1	NA	TGTGCCTGGAGTCCGGGACAGGGGAACACTGAAGCTTTCTTT	CAWSPGQGNTEAFF
TRBV6-5	TRBJ2-1	TRBD2	NA	TGTGCCAGCAGTTACTCGAGCGGGGGGGCCAGTGAGCAGTTCTTC	CASSYSSGGASEQFF
TRBV27	TRBJ2-1	NA	NA	TGTGCCAGCACCCGACGGGCTAAGGGGCACAATGAGCAGTTCTTC	CASTRRAKGHNEQFF
TRBV6-1	TRBJ1-2	TRBD1	NA	TGTGCCAGCAGCCGCGACTGGGACAGAGATGGCTACACCTTC	CASSRDWDRDGYTF
TRBV10-1	TRBJ2-7	NA	NA	TGCGCCAGCAGTGAAGGGGAGGCCCCCTCCTACGAGCAGTACTTC	CASSEGEAPSYEQYF
TRBV4-1	TRBJ2-7	NA	NA	TGCGCCAGCAGCCAATCTGCTGAGCTGTCAAACGAGCAGTACTTC	CASSQSAELSNEQYF
TRBV27	TRBJ2-7	TRBD2	NA	TGTGCCAGCAGCTACGCGGGGGGGTTTGGTGTCGAGCAGTACTTC	CASSYAGGFGVEQYF
TRBV15	TRBJ2-7	NA	NA	TGTGCCACCAGCAGGCCAGGATTACGGCAGTACTTC	CATSRPGLRQYF
TRBV5-6	TRBJ2-7	TRBD1	once	TGTGCCAGCAGCTACCGGGACAGAGTCTACGAGCAGTACTTC	CASSYRDRVYEQYF